This TCR beta chain was profiled in a study of T cells in Graves' hyperthyroidism and ophthalmopathy. Study-level findings and limits: Progression to ophthalmopathy was predicted a median of 6.5 months early. Most thyroid clonotypes expanded above 0.001 appeared in blood too.

Each patient was aged 18 to 65 and had newly diagnosed hyperthyroidism of under 2 months' duration. PBMCs were sourced from more than 9 ml fresh peripheral blood. This clonotype was seen many times. The antigen is not known. The source material, RNA transcripts, was used to amplify TCR beta CDR3 regions. HTBI primers drove first-round RT-PCR of the TCR CDR3. TCRdb re-called the multiplex PCR reads through MiXCR, storing one row per CDR3 protein. The sample consists of approximately 710,000 distinct CDR3 sequences, around 15% of them appearing once. CDR3 length: 15 amino acids. Germline CDR1 is MDHEN and CDR2 is SYDVKM. V was clipped by 8 bases and J by 2 bases, with 18 bases between them.

This sequence joins TRBV28 and TRBJ1-2; the D gene is possibly TRBD1 (5 bases). The sequence was collected from a man aged 50 or older with Graves' hyperthyroidism. Sample: blood. In nucleotides, the CDR3 is TGTGCCAGCGATGCACCTGGACGGACAAACTATGGCTACACCTTC. Translated, it gives CASDAPGRTNYGYTF.